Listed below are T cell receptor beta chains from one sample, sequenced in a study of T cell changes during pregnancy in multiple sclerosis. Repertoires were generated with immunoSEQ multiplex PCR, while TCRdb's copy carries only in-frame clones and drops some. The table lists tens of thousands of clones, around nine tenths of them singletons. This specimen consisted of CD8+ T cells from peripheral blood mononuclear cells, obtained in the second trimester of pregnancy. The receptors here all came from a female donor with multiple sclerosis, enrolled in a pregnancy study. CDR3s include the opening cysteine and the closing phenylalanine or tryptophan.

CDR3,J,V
CASSYSSGGNYGYTF,TRBJ1-2,TRBV6-5
CASSSRQGENSPLHF,TRBJ1-6,TRBV6-5
CATLGRTETTYGYTF,TRBJ1-2,TRBV27
CASNQRGTYEQYF,TRBJ2-7,TRBV6-5
CASSSLRGHRELFF,TRBJ2-2,TRBV7-9
CASSSLTSPSSYEQYF,TRBJ2-7,TRBV11-2
CASSPTGERGNQPQHF,TRBJ1-5,TRBV7-9
CASSPPDVAGPVGTQYF,TRBJ2-5,TRBV18
CASSYSGDNEQFF,TRBJ2-1,TRBV6-5
CASSPLGGGTEAFF,TRBJ1-1,TRBV7-3
CAISDSLAEYEQYF,TRBJ2-7,TRBV10-3
CSVEDRENEQYF,TRBJ2-7,TRBV29-1
CASSQTKERESADTQYF,TRBJ2-3,TRBV27
CSVLGTSSYEQYF,TRBJ2-7,TRBV29-1
CASSPGTGIDEQFF,TRBJ2-1,TRBV7-8
CASSLGREPHEQYF,TRBJ2-7,TRBV11-3
CATSRSPGPRGETQYF,TRBJ2-5,TRBV15
CASSQFLAGGMNEQFF,TRBJ2-1,TRBV4-2
CASSQDRDRWETQYF,TRBJ2-5,TRBV7-2
CASSLDRGGNQPQHF,TRBJ1-5,TRBV6-5